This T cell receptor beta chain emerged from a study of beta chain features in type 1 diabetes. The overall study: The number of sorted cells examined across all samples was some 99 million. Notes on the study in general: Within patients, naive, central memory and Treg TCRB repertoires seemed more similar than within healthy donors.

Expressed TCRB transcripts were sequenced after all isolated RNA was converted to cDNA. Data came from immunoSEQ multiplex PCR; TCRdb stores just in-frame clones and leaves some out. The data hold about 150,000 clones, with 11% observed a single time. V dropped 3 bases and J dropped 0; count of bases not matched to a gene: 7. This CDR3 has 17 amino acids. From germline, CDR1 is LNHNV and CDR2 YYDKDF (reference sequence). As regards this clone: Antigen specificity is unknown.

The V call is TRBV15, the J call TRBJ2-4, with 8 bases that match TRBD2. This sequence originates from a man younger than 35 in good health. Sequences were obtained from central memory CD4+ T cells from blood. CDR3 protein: CATSSFKRERAKNIQYF. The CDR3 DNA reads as TGTGCCACCAGCAGTTTCAAGCGGGAGCGAGCCAAAAACATTCAGTACTTC.